One T cell receptor beta chain is described in this entry. MiXCR was run by TCRdb on the PCR reads, yielding one entry per CDR3 protein. The data contain over 15,000 distinct CDR3 sequences, around 50% of them singletons. The data were obtained in a study of CD4 and CD8 cells across lung adenocarcinoma regions. V was shortened by 0 bases and J by 15 bases, with 12 bases between the two germline ends. The germline V gene has CDR1 SGHNT and CDR2 YENEEA. The CDR3 consists of 12 residues. V gene TRBV11-3 combines with J gene TRBJ2-1; D is uncertain. Sequencing was performed on CD8+ T cells from the margin of a lung tumor. This clonotype originated in a male donor with lung adenocarcinoma. The CD4 and CD8 labels of this study may be unreliable. CDR3 amino acids: CASSLDGQAPFF. The CDR3 bases are TGTGCCAGCAGCTTAGATGGGCAGGCCCCGTTCTTC.